Sequencing of this T cell receptor beta chain was carried out in a study of T-cell memory formation after mild COVID-19. After 5'RACE with constant-segment primers, TCR alpha and TCR beta cDNA libraries carrying sample barcodes and UMIs were obtained. Each CDR3 protein is one row after TCRdb ran MiXCR on the 5' RACE reads. The sample gives under 550,000 distinct CDR3 sequences, roughly 18% of which show up once; around an eighth is in the top ten. The CDR3 contains 17 residues. CDR1 is SGHRS, CDR2 YFSETQ, per germline. V lost 0 bases to trimming and J lost 0 bases; unmatched junction nucleotides: 3. This clonotype originated in an adult woman who had mild COVID-19 (a few samples of this study predate the infection). Cell type and time point are not known. This chain connects TRBV5-1 to TRBJ2-5; TRBD2 aligns across 12 bases. Material: PBMCs or a T cell subset sorted from them (not recorded which). CDR3 sequence: CASSLALAGGYQETQYF. CDR3 sequence (DNA): TGCGCCAGCAGCTTGGCGCTAGCGGGGGGGTACCAAGAGACCCAGTACTTC.